This T cell receptor (beta chain) was identified during a study of shared clonotypes between healthy human individuals. General study points: Limited genetic and exposure-history diversity came from having few donors.

This clone was recorded once. Its antigen is unidentified. The assay was immunoSEQ multiplex PCR, and TCRdb's table has in-frame clones only and misses some. This table holds over a million clones, approximately 98.5% found once. Looked up from germline, CDR1 is SGHAT and CDR2 is FQNNGV. V lost 1 base and J lost 5, with 12 bases in between. This CDR3 is 15 amino acids long. The source is a man aged 25-45 years in good health. The J gene is TRBJ2-1, the V gene TRBV11-2, with unresolved D. The sequenced sample consisted of naive CD4+ T cells sorted from blood. The subset was: CD45RA+ positively selected. CDR3 sequence reads: CASSLGGSPHNEQFF. CDR3 DNA sequence: TGTGCCAGCAGCTTAGGTGGGTCTCCGCACAATGAGCAGTTCTTC. Based on the CDR3 plus reference TRBV11-2 and TRBJ2-1, the full variable domain is EAGVAQSPRYKIIEKRQSVAFWCNPISGHATLYWYQQILGQGPKLLIQFQNNGVVDDSQLPKDRFSAERLKGVDSTLKIQPAKLEDSAVYLCASSLGGSPHNEQFFGPGTRLTVL.